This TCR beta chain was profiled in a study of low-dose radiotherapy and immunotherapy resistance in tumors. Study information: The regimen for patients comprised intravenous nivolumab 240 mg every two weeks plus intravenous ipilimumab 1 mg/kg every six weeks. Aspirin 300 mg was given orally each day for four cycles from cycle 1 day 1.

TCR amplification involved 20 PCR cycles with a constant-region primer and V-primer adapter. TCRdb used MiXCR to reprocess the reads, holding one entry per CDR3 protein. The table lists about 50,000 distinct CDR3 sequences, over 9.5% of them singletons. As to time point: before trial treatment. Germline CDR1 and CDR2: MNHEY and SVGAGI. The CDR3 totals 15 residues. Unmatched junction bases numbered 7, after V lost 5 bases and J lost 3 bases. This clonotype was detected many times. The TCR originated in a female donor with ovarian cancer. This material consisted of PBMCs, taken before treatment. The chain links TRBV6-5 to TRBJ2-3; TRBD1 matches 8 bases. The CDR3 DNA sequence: TGTGCCAGCAGTATCCGGGACAGGATTACAGATACGCAGTATTTT. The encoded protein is CASSIRDRITDTQYF.